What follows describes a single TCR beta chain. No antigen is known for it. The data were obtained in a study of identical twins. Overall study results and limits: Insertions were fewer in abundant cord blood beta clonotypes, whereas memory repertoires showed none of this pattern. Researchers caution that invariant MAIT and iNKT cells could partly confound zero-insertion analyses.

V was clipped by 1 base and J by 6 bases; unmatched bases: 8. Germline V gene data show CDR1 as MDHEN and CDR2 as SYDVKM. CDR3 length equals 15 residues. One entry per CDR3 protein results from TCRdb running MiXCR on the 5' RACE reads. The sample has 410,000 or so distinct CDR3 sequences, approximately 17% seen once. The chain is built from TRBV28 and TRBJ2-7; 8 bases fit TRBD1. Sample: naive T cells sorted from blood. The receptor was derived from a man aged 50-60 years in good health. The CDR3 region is CASSLFGQGMIEQYF. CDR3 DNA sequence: TGTGCCAGCAGTTTATTCGGACAGGGAATGATCGAGCAGTACTTC.